These 9 T cell receptor beta chains originate from one sample sequenced in a study of cytomegalovirus exposure and HLA in healthy donors. Clones were read by immunoSEQ multiplex PCR, and TCRdb kept only the in-frame ones, dropping some. The sample carries approximately 70,000 clones, roughly 94% recorded once. The specimen sequenced was PBMCs. Source of these receptors: a woman aged 18-29 years in good health and CMV-seronegative.

This clone occurred once. The genes are TRBV7-2 and TRBJ1-6; perhaps TRBD1 as D (6 bases). Looked up from germline, CDR1 is SGHTA and CDR2 is FQGNSA. V lost 5 bases and J lost 9, with 17 bases in between. This CDR3 region has 15 residues. CDR3 sequence reads: CASSGTGLGGSPLHF. DNA for the CDR3: TGTGCCAGCAGCGGAACAGGGCTCGGCGGTTCACCCCTCCACTTT.

The chain recombines TRBV20-1 with TRBJ2-7; 9 bases map to TRBD1. Germline CDR1 and CDR2: DFQATT and SNEGSKA (reference sequence). After removal of 5 bases from V and 6 bases from J, the junction contained 2 bases not matched to a gene. This CDR3 spans 11 amino acids. The CDR3 reads CSAGQGFEQYF. The CDR3 coding sequence is TGCAGTGCTGGACAGGGGTTCGAGCAGTACTTC.

This clone has only one observation. V and J are TRBV4-1 and TRBJ2-7, with 7 bases matching TRBD1. This CDR3 is built from 13 residues. The V and J ends lost 0 bases and 5 bases, in that order; junction bases with no gene match: 1. Germline V gene lookup returns CDR1 MGHRA and CDR2 YSYEKL. CDR3 nucleotide sequence: TGCGCCAGCAGCCAAGACAGGGGGAACGAGCAGTACTTC. As protein: CASSQDRGNEQYF.

The chain links TRBV27 to TRBJ1-5, with D possibly matching TRBD1 (6 bases). CDR1 MNHEY and CDR2 SMNVEV come from the germline V gene (reference sequence). The CDR3 runs to 12 residues. Trimming took off 5 bases at V and 6 bases at J, with 8 bases between the two ends. CDR3 residues: CASSNRVQPQHF. The CDR3 DNA reads TGTGCCAGCAGTAACAGGGTTCAGCCCCAGCATTTT.

The V call is TRBV6-4, the J call TRBJ1-6; 7 nucleotides align to TRBD1. The CDR3 has 12 amino acids. J lost 9 bases, V lost 11 bases, and 7 bases had no gene match. Germline CDR1 and CDR2: MRHNA and SNTAGT. The CDR3 DNA follows: TGTGCCGCGCGGCAGGGGGGTTCACCCCTCCACTTT. It is translated as CAARQGGSPLHF.

The chain combines TRBV14 with TRBJ2-5, with 7 bases identical to TRBD2. Germline values: CDR1 SGHDN, CDR2 FVKESK. The CDR3 has 13 residues. Trimming at V came to 4 bases and at J to 5 bases, leaving 4 bases not matched to a gene. The CDR3 sequence: CASSRGGWETQYF. Written as DNA, the CDR3 is TGTGCCAGCAGCCGCGGGGGATGGGAGACCCAGTACTTC.

The chain uses TRBV10-3 and TRBJ2-3; D is possibly TRBD1 (6 bases). CDR3 length equals 15 residues. V dropped 3 bases and J dropped 4 bases, with 14 bases sitting between them. Germline V gives CDR1 ENHRY, CDR2 SYGVKD. CDR3 coding DNA: TGTGCCATCAGTGATCGGCAGGGGATGGCAGATACGCAGTATTTT. This sequence encodes CAISDRQGMADTQYF.

V is TRBV9 and J is TRBJ2-1; D uncertain. Trimming took off 0 bases at V and 5 bases at J, with 3 bases between the two ends. The CDR3 loop spans 12 amino acids. CDR1 and CDR2 from the germline V gene are SGDLS and YYNGEE. As DNA, the CDR3 is TGTGCCAGCAGCGTAGCGGACAATGAGCAGTTCTTC. As protein: CASSVADNEQFF.

The chain recombines TRBV7-9 with TRBJ2-3, with 7 bases fitting TRBD1. The CDR3 loop spans 16 amino acids. V gave up 5 bases and J gave up 3 bases; unmatched junction bases: 11. Per the germline V gene, CDR1 is SEHNR and CDR2 is FQNEAQ (reference sequence). CDR3 amino acids: CASSLYLGRGTDTQYF. The CDR3 DNA reads TGTGCCAGCAGCCTATATTTGGGCAGGGGGACAGATACGCAGTATTTT.